A single sample is the source of the 25 T cell receptor beta chains below, sequenced in a study of blood T cell repertoires in COVID-19 (TCRdb year 2020). The library was made by the immunoSEQ multiplex PCR assay. TCRdb stores this immuneACCESS table with in-frame sequences only. Part of the clones is absent; in the studies checked, under half of the shortfall reflects unresolved V genes, and no reason is known for the rest. The table for this sample lists approximately 120,000 clones; approximately 85% of them were counted only once. The top ten clonotypes cover 10% to 15% of the sample. The sequencing input was peripheral blood. All receptors come from a human donor in a cohort sampled during active COVID-19.

The V call is TRBV19, the J call TRBJ1-5; unclear D gene. Deletions cut 11 bases from V and 3 bases from J, with 17 bases between. The CDR3 spans 14 residues. Per the germline V gene, CDR1 is LNHDA and CDR2 is SQIVND (reference sequence). The CDR3 nucleotides are TGTGCCTCCAATGGGCAGGTCACCAATCAGCCCCAGCATTTT. Translation gives CASNGQVTNQPQHF.

The rearrangement links TRBV28 to TRBJ2-1; D not resolved. CDR1 and CDR2 (germline): MDHEN, SYDVKM. The CDR3 sequence is 16 residues long. V was shortened by 6 bases and J by 7 bases, with 22 bases between the two germline ends. The CDR3 DNA follows: TGTGCCAGCAGCCCCAATTATGGGCCCTCTCCTAATGAGCAGTTCTTC. Protein sequence: CASSPNYGPSPNEQFF.

The genes are TRBV19 and TRBJ1-4, with 10 bases identical to TRBD1. This CDR3 region has 13 residues. Per germline, CDR1 LNHDA and CDR2 SQIVND (reference sequence). The V segment lost 8 bases and the J segment 7 bases; nucleotides outside the gene matches: 4. The CDR3 region is CASRQGAGEKLFF. The CDR3 nucleotides are TGTGCCAGTCGACAGGGGGCGGGTGAAAAACTGTTTTTT.

The rearrangement joins TRBV27 to TRBJ1-6; possibly TRBD1 for D (6 bases). V was trimmed by 6 bases and J by 10 bases, leaving 13 bases between them. CDR1 is MNHEY and CDR2 is SMNVEV in the germline V gene (reference sequence). CDR3 length: 13 residues. In DNA form, the CDR3 reads TGTGCCAGCAGCTACAGAACAGGGTCACCCCTCCACTTT. Residues: CASSYRTGSPLHF.

This clone showed up just a few times. The chain joins TRBV28 to TRBJ1-5; TRBD1 is a possible D gene (5 bases). The germline V gene encodes CDR1 MDHEN and CDR2 SYDVKM. Trimming removed 2 bases from V and 7 bases from J, with 12 bases in between. CDR3 size: 14 residues. The CDR3 sequence: CASSLQTDVQPQHF. The CDR3 region has the DNA TGTGCCAGCAGTTTACAGACAGATGTCCAGCCCCAGCATTTT. Drawing the rest from reference TRBV28 and TRBJ1-5, the complete variable domain is DVKVTQSSRYLVKRTGEKVFLECVQDMDHENMFWYRQDPGLGLRLIYFSYDVKMKEKGDIPEGYSVSREKKERFSLILESASTNQTSMYLCASSLQTDVQPQHFGDGTRLSIL.

The chain is built from TRBV27 and TRBJ1-1; perhaps TRBD1 as D (6 bases). The germline gives CDR1 MNHEY, CDR2 SMNVEV (reference sequence). V was trimmed by 2 bases and J by 5 bases, leaving 12 bases between them. The CDR3 extends over 14 amino acids. The CDR3 region has the DNA TGTGCCAGCAGTTTAGGGGGCGCGGGTACTGAAGCTTTCTTT. Its protein is CASSLGGAGTEAFF.

The gene calls are TRBV11-2 and TRBJ2-7; no reliable D call. V lost 5 bases, J lost 3 bases, and 14 bases lay in between. Germline assignment: CDR1 SGHAT and CDR2 FQNNGV. CDR3 length equals 14 residues. CDR3 coding DNA: TGTGCCAGCAGCCCACCGGTCAATCGCTACGAGCAGTACTTC. It yields the protein CASSPPVNRYEQYF. Using reference TRBV11-2 and TRBJ2-7 for the parts outside the CDR3, the full variable domain is EAGVAQSPRYKIIEKRQSVAFWCNPISGHATLYWYQQILGQGPKLLIQFQNNGVVDDSQLPKDRFSAERLKGVDSTLKIQPAKLEDSAVYLCASSPPVNRYEQYFGPGTRLTVT.

The chain joins TRBV5-8 to TRBJ2-5; the D gene is possibly TRBD2 (6 bases). The germline gives CDR1 SGHTS, CDR2 YDEGEE. V lost 6 bases to trimming and J lost 4 bases, with 19 bases between them. This CDR3 has 15 residues. The CDR3 nucleotides are TGTGCCAGCACTACTTTGCGGGGCCCCACAGAGACCCAGTACTTC. Its protein is CASTTLRGPTETQYF.

The chain links TRBV2 to TRBJ1-2; 9 bases align to TRBD1. V lost 6 bases, J lost 4 bases, and 12 bases stayed unmatched. The CDR3 has 16 amino acids. Germline V gene sequence: CDR1 SNHLY, CDR2 FYNNEI. This CDR3 is CASRAGQGVGGYGYTF. CDR3 DNA: TGTGCCAGCAGGGCGGGACAGGGAGTCGGGGGCTATGGCTACACCTTC.

The rearrangement uses TRBV6-6 and TRBJ1-2; 8 bases line up with TRBD1. With V trimmed by 6 bases and J by 4 bases, 4 bases remained unmatched. The germline V gene encodes CDR1 MNHNY and CDR2 SVGAGI (reference sequence). The CDR3 is 13 amino acids. CDR3: CASSSGQGYGYTF. The CDR3 region has the DNA TGTGCCAGCAGCTCCGGACAGGGCTATGGCTACACCTTC.

This chain links TRBV20-1 with TRBJ2-1; TRBD2 might be the D (6 bases). Germline CDR1 DFQATT, CDR2 SNEGSKA (reference sequence). V was clipped by 3 bases and J by 7 bases, with 16 bases between them. The CDR3 spans 14 residues. CDR3 protein: CSASSAGRGNEQFF. CDR3 DNA sequence: TGCAGTGCTAGTAGTGCGGGGCGAGGGAATGAGCAGTTCTTC.

This chain connects TRBV29-1 to TRBJ1-2; possible D gene TRBD1, 6 bases. CDR3 size: 16 residues. CDR1 is SQVTM and CDR2 is ANQGSEA in the germline V gene. V was shortened by 1 base and J by 8 bases, with 23 bases between the two germline ends. The CDR3 bases are TGCAGCGTTGAAGGTCAGGCAGGGGTTCGGAGTAGCGGCTACACCTTC. As protein: CSVEGQAGVRSSGYTF.

This chain connects TRBV18 to TRBJ1-3, with TRBD1 matching over 9 bases. The CDR3 consists of 15 residues. The V segment lost 3 bases and the J segment 2 bases; nucleotides outside the gene matches: 2. Germline loops: CDR1 KGHSH, CDR2 LQKENI. The CDR3 sequence is CASSPGTGPGNTIYF. The CDR3 DNA is TGTGCCAGCTCACCCGGGACAGGGCCTGGAAACACCATATATTTT. The whole variable domain, remainder taken from reference TRBV18 and TRBJ1-3, is NAGVMQNPRHLVRRRGQEARLRCSPMKGHSHVYWYRQLPEEGLKFMVYLQKENIIDESGMPKERFSAEFPKEGPSILRIQQVVRGDSAAYFCASSPGTGPGNTIYFGEGSWLTVV.

Worth noting for this clone: At the DNA level, this CDR3 is encoded by other sequences in the same sample as well. V usage is TRBV9 and J usage is TRBJ1-5; D is uncertain. The CDR3 runs 14 residues. Trimming removed 0 bases at V and 4 bases at J, with 8 bases between. From germline, CDR1 is SGDLS and CDR2 YYNGEE. CDR3 sequence: CASSVDSGNQPQHF. CDR3 nucleotides: TGTGCCAGCAGCGTAGATAGCGGGAATCAGCCCCAGCATTTT.

This rearrangement joins TRBV5-1 to TRBJ2-7; perhaps TRBD1 as D (5 bases). This CDR3 spans 14 amino acids. CDR1 is SGHRS and CDR2 is YFSETQ in the germline V gene. Deletions cut 0 bases from V and 4 bases from J, with 11 bases between. In nucleotides, the CDR3 is TGCGCCAGCAGCTTGGGGGGCAGGGAATACGAGCAGTACTTC. Translated, it gives CASSLGGREYEQYF.

Only a few counts were recorded for this clone. Other DNA sequences within the sample encode an identical CDR3. J is TRBJ1-2 and V is TRBV25-1; D possibly corresponds to TRBD1 (5 bases). Deletions cut 4 bases from V and 8 bases from J, with 14 bases between. This CDR3 has 13 residues. The V gene's germline CDR1 is MGHDK and CDR2 SYGVNS. CDR3 residues: CASSARGGSGYTF. In DNA, the CDR3 is TGTGCCAGCAGTGCTAGGGGTGGGTCGGGCTACACCTTC.

The DNA of the CDR3 is TGTGCCAGCAGCTTACGAGGGCTACGCGGCTACACCTTC. Amino acid sequence: CASSLRGLRGYTF. V is TRBV5-8 and J is TRBJ1-2; D call uncertain. Germline V gene sequence: CDR1 SGHTS, CDR2 YDEGEE. There are 13 residues in the CDR3. With 2 bases removed from V and 8 bases from J, the gap between germline ends came to 13 bases.

This clone appeared once. The rearrangement joins TRBV10-2 to TRBJ1-5; 7 bases are shared with TRBD1. In germline, CDR1 is WSHSY, CDR2 SAAADI. This CDR3 spans 16 amino acids. Trimming at V came to 0 bases and at J to 2 bases, leaving 4 bases not matched to a gene. DNA for the CDR3: TGCGCCAGCAGTGAGTCAGCCGACAGGGGCAATCAGCCCCAGCATTTT. Residues: CASSESADRGNQPQHF.

This rearrangement joins TRBV7-9 to TRBJ1-1, with D tentatively TRBD1 (5 bases). Germline V gives CDR1 SEHNR, CDR2 FQNEAQ (reference sequence). Between the trimmed V and J ends, which lost 1 base and 1 base, there was a span of 16 bases. The CDR3 is 17 residues long. CDR3 region: CASSLEGLLVRNTEAFF. The CDR3, as DNA: TGTGCCAGCAGCTTAGAGGGACTTCTCGTCAGGAACACTGAAGCTTTCTTT.

The genes are TRBV6-5 and TRBJ2-3; 8 nucleotides agree with TRBD1. V lost 6 bases and J lost 1; bases outside the gene matches: 6. The CDR3 is 15 amino acids. Germline V CDR1 and CDR2: MNHEY, SVGAGI. CDR3 sequence (DNA): TGTGCCAGCAGGCCTTCGGGACAGGGCACAGATACGCAGTATTTT. Translation: CASRPSGQGTDTQYF.

This clone has more than one count but fewer than ten. CDR3 sequence: CASSLADRGGYEQYF. In nucleotides, the CDR3 is TGTGCCAGCAGCTTAGCCGACAGGGGAGGCTACGAGCAGTACTTC. The V and J genes are TRBV7-9 and TRBJ2-7; 8 bases agree with TRBD1. V lost 0 bases, J lost 3 bases, and 4 bases stayed unmatched. This CDR3 spans 15 amino acids. CDR1 and CDR2 from the germline V gene are SEHNR and FQNEAQ (reference sequence).

The J gene is TRBJ1-1, the V gene TRBV5-4; 9 bases match TRBD1. Per germline, CDR1 SGHNT and CDR2 YYREEE (reference sequence). V trimming: 2 bases; J trimming: 1 base; junction bases outside the gene matches: 9. CDR3 length: 17 residues. CDR3 nucleotides: TGTGCCAGCAGCTTTGGACCTCCGGGACAGGGGAACACTGAAGCTTTCTTT. This encodes CASSFGPPGQGNTEAFF.

This rearrangement joins TRBV3-1 (or the pseudogene TRBV3-2) to TRBJ2-7; tentative D call: TRBD1 (6 bases). CDR3 length: 14 residues. The germline gives CDR1 LGHDT, CDR2 YNNKEL (reference sequence). Trimming took 4 bases from V and 2 from J, leaving 12 bases between them. CDR3 region: CASSLQGFPYEQYF. DNA of the CDR3: TGTGCCAGCAGCCTTCAGGGGTTCCCCTACGAGCAGTACTTC.

This chain links TRBV6-2 or TRBV6-3 with TRBJ1-2; D ambiguous. Looked up from germline, CDR1 is MNHEY and CDR2 is SVGEGT. The CDR3 has 14 amino acids. The V end was cut by 2 bases, the J end by 4 bases, with 11 bases between. CDR3 nucleotides: TGTGCCAGCAGTTACGCGAGAGAGGGCTATGGCTACACCTTC. Translation: CASSYAREGYGYTF.

This CDR3 is CAWSEPTASGGYEQYF. For the CDR3, the DNA is TGTGCCTGGAGTGAACCAACCGCTAGCGGGGGATACGAGCAGTACTTC. The chain employs TRBV30 and TRBJ2-7; TRBD2 agrees at 10 bases. V was clipped by 1 base and J by 4 bases; unmatched bases: 10. The CDR3 has 16 residues. Germline-derived CDR1 and CDR2 are GTSNPN and SVGIG (reference sequence).